This TCR beta chain was recovered during a study of blood T cell repertoires in COVID-19. Looking at the study overall: Samples of COVID-19 (acute and convalescent) were obtained from the United States, Italy and Spain. PBMCs, B-cell-depleted T cells, or T cells provided the cDNA or gDNA that made up the material.

Here immunoSEQ multiplex PCR was the method, and the copy in TCRdb shows in-frame clones only, minus some. The table has 150,000 to 200,000 clones, 70% to 90% seen once. The CDR3 is 12 residues long. V lost 6 bases, J lost 4 bases, and 9 bases lay in between. The receptor comes from a man in his 60s with active or convalescent COVID-19. The chain uses TRBV12-3 or TRBV12-4 and TRBJ2-5; D remains ambiguous. Sequencing used peripheral blood. The CDR3 loop is CASSTNRETQYF. CDR3 sequence (DNA): TGTGCCAGCAGCACTAATAGAGAGACCCAGTACTTC.